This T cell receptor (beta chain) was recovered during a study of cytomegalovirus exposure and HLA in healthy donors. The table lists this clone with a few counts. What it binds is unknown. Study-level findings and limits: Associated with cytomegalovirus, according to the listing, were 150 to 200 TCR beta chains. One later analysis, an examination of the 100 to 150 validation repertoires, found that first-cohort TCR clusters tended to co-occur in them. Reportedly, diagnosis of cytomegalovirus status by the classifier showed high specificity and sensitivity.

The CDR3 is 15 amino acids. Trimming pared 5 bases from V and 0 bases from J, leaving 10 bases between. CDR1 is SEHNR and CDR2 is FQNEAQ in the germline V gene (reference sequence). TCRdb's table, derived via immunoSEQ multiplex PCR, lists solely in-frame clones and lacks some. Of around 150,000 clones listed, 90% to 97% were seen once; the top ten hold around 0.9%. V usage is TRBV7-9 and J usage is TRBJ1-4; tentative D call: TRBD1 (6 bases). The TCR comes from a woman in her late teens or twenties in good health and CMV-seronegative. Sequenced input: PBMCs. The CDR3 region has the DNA TGTGCCAGCAGCCTCACAGGGACAACTAATGAAAAACTGTTTTTT. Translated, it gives CASSLTGTTNEKLFF.